The 27 T cell receptor beta chains given below trace back to one sample, sequenced in a study of blood T cells in healthy people across ages. For the second PCR, which ran for 7 to 11 cycles, a sample-barcoded 5' primer and a J-beta primer mix were used. TCRdb reprocessed the 5' RACE reads via MiXCR and lists one record per CDR3 protein. The table shows roughly 1 million distinct CDR3 sequences, with approximately 26% occurring only once. The same sample was also used in a study of T cells of mothers and their children.

Sequencing was done on a sample of blood. These receptors originate from a girl aged 2 to 9 in good health.

The chain uses TRBV20-1 and TRBJ2-5, with no clear D. CDR1 is DFQATT, CDR2 SNEGSKA, per germline (reference sequence). V dropped 5 bases and J dropped 5 bases, with 12 bases sitting between them. The CDR3 extends over 12 amino acids. CDR3 nucleotide sequence: TGCAGTGCTGCAGAGTTGGGTGAGACCCAGTACTTC. It codes for CSAAELGETQYF.

V is TRBV20-1 and J is TRBJ2-3; 13 bases are a match to TRBD2. The V gene end was trimmed by 5 bases and the J gene end by 2 bases; junction bases not matched to a gene: 7. Germline CDR1 and CDR2: DFQATT and SNEGSKA (reference sequence). This CDR3 has 16 amino acids. DNA for the CDR3: TGCAGTGCTCGTTCACTAGCGGGAGGGGACACAGATACGCAGTATTTT. As protein: CSARSLAGGDTDTQYF.

The J gene is TRBJ2-1, the V gene TRBV7-9, with TRBD2 as a possible D gene (6 bases). The CDR3 contains 10 residues. V lost 6 bases, J lost 10 bases, and 7 bases lay in between. Per the germline V gene, CDR1 is SEHNR and CDR2 is FQNEAQ (reference sequence). CDR3 loop: CASREGEQFF. DNA of the CDR3: TGTGCCAGCAGGGAGGGAGAGCAGTTCTTC.

The V and J genes are TRBV5-1 and TRBJ2-5; 8 bases match TRBD1. Per germline, CDR1 SGHRS and CDR2 YFSETQ. The CDR3 spans 14 residues. The V segment lost 4 bases and the J segment 6 bases; nucleotides outside the gene matches: 8. The CDR3 protein is CASSPDRDIKTQYF. Written as DNA, the CDR3 is TGCGCCAGCAGCCCGGACAGGGACATAAAGACCCAGTACTTC.

V and J are TRBV9 and TRBJ2-1; 8 nucleotides match TRBD2. Germline loops: CDR1 SGDLS, CDR2 YYNGEE. The CDR3 runs to 14 residues. V lost 3 bases to trimming and J lost 6 bases; unmatched junction nucleotides: 5. CDR3 loop: CASSARGGPNEQFF. The CDR3 DNA sequence: TGTGCCAGCAGCGCACGGGGGGGACCCAATGAGCAGTTCTTC.

A few counts support this clonotype. The rearrangement uses TRBV20-1 and TRBJ1-3, with D possibly TRBD1 on 6 matching bases. V was pared by 4 bases and J by 0 bases, with 7 bases between. Germline V gene data show CDR1 as DFQATT and CDR2 as SNEGSKA (reference sequence). The CDR3 totals 13 residues. DNA for the CDR3: TGCAGTGCTACGACAGGCTCTGGAAACACCATATATTTT. Its translation: CSATTGSGNTIYF.

The chain has TRBV24-1 and TRBJ1-2; 7 bases line up with TRBD1. Germline lookup yields CDR1 KGHDR and CDR2 SFDVKD. J gave up 8 bases and V 2 bases, and 4 bases lay outside the gene matches. This CDR3 comprises 13 residues. CDR3 protein: CATSDWTGQGYTF. DNA for the CDR3: TGTGCCACCAGTGATTGGACAGGTCAAGGCTACACCTTC.

The chain uses TRBV3-1 and TRBJ2-3; D might be TRBD2 (6 bases). Trimming removed 4 bases at V and 0 bases at J, with 14 bases between. This CDR3 is 16 amino acids long. CDR1 and CDR2 (germline): LGHDT, YNNKEL (reference sequence). The CDR3 spells CASSLTSYPSTDTQYF. In DNA, the CDR3 is TGTGCCAGCAGCCTTACTAGCTACCCTAGCACAGATACGCAGTATTTT.

The table lists this clonotype with a few counts. V and J are TRBV9 and TRBJ2-3; D is undetermined. CDR1 and CDR2 from the germline V gene are SGDLS and YYNGEE. This CDR3 contains 15 residues. Trimming took off 0 bases at V and 2 bases at J, with 10 bases between the two ends. The CDR3 spells CASSVVGFPTDTQYF. The CDR3 DNA reads as TGTGCCAGCAGCGTAGTCGGTTTCCCCACAGATACGCAGTATTTT. Complete variable domain (other parts from reference TRBV9 and TRBJ2-3): DSGVTQTPKHLITATGQRVTLRCSPRSGDLSVYWYQQSLDQGLQFLIQYYNGEERAKGNILERFSAQQFPDLHSELNLSSLELGDSALYFCASSVVGFPTDTQYFGPGTRLTVL.

The chain joins TRBV27 to TRBJ1-1, with unresolved D. The V gene's germline CDR1 is MNHEY and CDR2 SMNVEV (reference sequence). Trimming took off 5 bases at V and 6 bases at J, with 13 bases between the two ends. This CDR3 is 13 amino acids long. CDR3 in DNA: TGTGCCAGCAGTCCACCCGGATGGGCTGAAGCTTTCTTT. Encoded protein: CASSPPGWAEAFF.

This clonotype has more than one count but fewer than ten. The V call is TRBV6-2 or TRBV6-3, the J call TRBJ2-5; D is ambiguous. The CDR3 length is 15 residues. Looked up from germline, CDR1 is MNHEY and CDR2 is SVGEGT. V dropped 10 bases and J dropped 5 bases, with 23 bases sitting between them. CDR3 sequence: CAISGRSQWPETQYF. The CDR3 region has the DNA TGTGCCATTTCGGGCCGTAGTCAATGGCCGGAGACCCAGTACTTC.

This clonotype was found a few times. The chain uses TRBV2 and TRBJ2-2; 9 bases agree with TRBD2. Looked up from germline, CDR1 is SNHLY and CDR2 is FYNNEI. V lost 9 bases and J lost 5; bases outside the gene matches: 10. The CDR3 extends over 15 amino acids. CDR3 sequence: CASSEELAGTGELFF. The CDR3 DNA reads as TGTGCCAGTTCCGAGGAACTAGCGGGTACCGGGGAGCTGTTTTTT.

The V and J genes are TRBV20-1 and TRBJ2-5; 10 bases map to TRBD2. The CDR3 totals 15 residues. V lost 0 bases, J lost 4 bases, and 5 bases stayed unmatched. Germline CDR1 DFQATT, CDR2 SNEGSKA (reference sequence). Here the CDR3 DNA reads TGCAGTGCTAGAGATCTAGCGGGGGTTTTAGAGACCCAGTACTTC. Translated: CSARDLAGVLETQYF.

The chain couples TRBV5-5 to TRBJ2-1; perhaps TRBD1 as D (5 bases). Germline CDR1 SGHKS, CDR2 YYEKEE (reference sequence). The V gene lost 4 bases and the J gene lost 8 bases, with 13 bases spanning the gap. The CDR3 has 13 amino acids. In nucleotides, the CDR3 is TGTGCCAGCAGCCCATTAGGCAGGGATGAGCAGTTCTTC. Its translation: CASSPLGRDEQFF. The whole variable domain, filled in from reference TRBV5-5 and TRBJ2-1, reads DAGVTQSPTHLIKTRGQQVTLRCSPISGHKSVSWYQQVLGQGPQFIFQYYEKEERGRGNFPDRFSARQFPNYSSELNVNALLLGDSALYLCASSPLGRDEQFFGPGTRLTVL.

The rearrangement joins TRBV10-2 to TRBJ2-5; the match to TRBD1 covers 7 bases. V gave up 8 bases and J gave up 5 bases; unmatched junction bases: 8. The CDR3 consists of 13 residues. Per germline, CDR1 WSHSY and CDR2 SAAADI. CDR3 nucleotides: TGCGCCAGCCTCTCACAGGGGTCTGAGACCCAGTACTTC. This sequence encodes CASLSQGSETQYF.

This chain links TRBV5-1 with TRBJ2-7, with 8 bases fitting TRBD2. The CDR3 runs 15 residues. J lost 2 bases, V lost 4 bases, and 8 bases had no gene match. CDR1 and CDR2 from the germline V gene are SGHRS and YFSETQ. The CDR3 bases are TGCGCCAGCAGCATGGGGGTAGCGGGAACCTACGAGCAGTACTTC. Protein product: CASSMGVAGTYEQYF.

Worth noting for this clonotype: At one end the junction does not follow the germline gene, possibly because of a read error. The V and J genes are TRBV4-1 and TRBJ1-3; weak D call: TRBD1 (5 bases). The CDR3 is 14 amino acids. Germline-derived CDR1 and CDR2 are MGHRA and YSYEKL. The CDR3 is CTSSQDSSGNTIYF. CDR3 in DNA: TGCACCAGCAGCCAAGACAGCTCTGGAAACACCATATATTTT.

The CDR3 bases are TGTGCCAGCAGTTTGAGTGGGCTTTCATGGAGCTCCTACGAGCAGTACTTC. Translated, it gives CASSLSGLSWSSYEQYF. The rearrangement joins TRBV28 to TRBJ2-5; D unresolved. The DNA matches TRBJ2-7 better at its end, which makes the J call doubtful. Germline lookup yields CDR1 MDHEN and CDR2 SYDVKM. The CDR3 spans 17 residues.

This clonotype was seen a few times. The chain combines TRBV29-1 with TRBJ2-1; D may be TRBD1 (7 bases). Trimming removed 2 bases at V and 4 bases at J, with 12 bases between. CDR3 length equals 14 residues. CDR1 is SQVTM, CDR2 ANQGSEA, per germline. DNA for the CDR3: TGCAGCGTTGAAATAGCAGGGGGGTACAATGAGCAGTTCTTC. Translation gives CSVEIAGGYNEQFF.

The chain links TRBV14 to TRBJ2-1, with D possibly being TRBD2 (6 bases). With the DNA end fitting TRBJ2-7 better, the J assignment may be wrong. Per the germline V gene, CDR1 is SGHDN and CDR2 is FVKESK. The CDR3 sequence is 14 residues long. In DNA form, the CDR3 reads TGTGCCAGCAGCCTGCAGGACTACCGAGGCGAGCAGTACTTC. This encodes CASSLQDYRGEQYF.

This clonotype has only a few counts. The chain employs TRBV20-1 and TRBJ2-5; 8 nucleotides align to TRBD1. The V segment lost 5 bases and the J segment 5 bases; nucleotides outside the gene matches: 10. In germline, CDR1 is DFQATT, CDR2 SNEGSKA (reference sequence). CDR3 length: 14 residues. The CDR3 nucleotides are TGCAGTGCTGCGCCGGGACAGGTCCAGGAGACCCAGTACTTC. Residues: CSAAPGQVQETQYF.

The rearrangement links TRBV29-1 to TRBJ2-5; D is unresolved. The better agreement between TRBJ2-7 and the DNA end casts doubt on the J call. This CDR3 region has 11 residues. The germline gives CDR1 SQVTM, CDR2 ANQGSEA. CDR3 nucleotides: TGCAGCGTTGAGTTTGGCAACGAGCAGTACTTC. It translates to CSVEFGNEQYF.

The rearrangement uses TRBV12-3 or TRBV12-4 and TRBJ2-1; tentatively, D is TRBD2 (6 bases). This CDR3 is 16 amino acids long. Trimming took off 5 bases at V and 4 bases at J, with 18 bases between the two ends. DNA for the CDR3: TGTGCCAGCAGTCCGGGACTCTCGTCTAAGTACAATGAGCAGTTCTTC. Translated: CASSPGLSSKYNEQFF.

The chain joins TRBV28 to TRBJ2-3; TRBD1 might be the D (5 bases). Trimming removed 3 bases from V and 0 bases from J, with 16 bases in between. The V gene's germline CDR1 is MDHEN and CDR2 SYDVKM. The CDR3 covers 17 residues. The CDR3 region is CASSFLGRRGSTDTQYF. CDR3 DNA sequence: TGTGCCAGCAGTTTTTTGGGGCGGCGCGGTAGCACAGATACGCAGTATTTT.

The chain uses TRBV10-3 and TRBJ2-6; TRBD1 is a possible D gene (6 bases). Germline loops: CDR1 ENHRY, CDR2 SYGVKD. The length of the CDR3 is 19 residues. Trimming took 2 bases from V and 0 from J, leaving 17 bases between them. CDR3 residues: CAISEAGVSFTSGANVLTF. In DNA form, the CDR3 reads TGTGCCATCAGTGAGGCAGGGGTTTCCTTCACCTCTGGGGCCAACGTCCTGACTTTC.

This clonotype has just a few counts. The chain employs TRBV7-9 and TRBJ2-1; 13 nucleotides match TRBD2. The CDR3 is 19 residues long. Looked up from germline, CDR1 is SEHNR and CDR2 is FQNEAQ (reference sequence). The trim removed 5 bases at V and 4 bases at J, leaving 14 bases unmatched. The CDR3 reads CASSLPRGTSGTSYNEQFF. The CDR3 region has the DNA TGTGCCAGCAGCCTCCCTAGGGGGACTAGCGGGACCTCTTACAATGAGCAGTTCTTC.

This clonotype was detected only once. This chain joins TRBV4-3 and TRBJ2-6; 10 bases align to TRBD2. V trimming: 1 base; J trimming: 0 bases; junction bases outside the gene matches: 12. The CDR3 is 21 residues long. The germline V gene encodes CDR1 LGHNA and CDR2 YSLEER. In DNA, the CDR3 is TGCGCCAGCAGCCAAGGAGCGGGGGGGCCTTTAAAGAGCTCTGGGGCCAACGTCCTGACTTTC. Translation: CASSQGAGGPLKSSGANVLTF.